Each of the 28 T cell receptor beta chains below was sequenced from the same sample in a study of T cell responses to AZD1222 COVID-19 vaccine. The assay was immunoSEQ multiplex PCR, and TCRdb's table has in-frame clones only and misses some. The sample holds 150,000 to 200,000 clones, about nine tenths seen once. The sample in question was peripheral blood, obtained on day 0 of AZD1222 vaccination. These receptors came from an adult in good health.

This chain links TRBV6-5 with TRBJ1-1; D is ambiguous. In germline, CDR1 is MNHEY, CDR2 SVGAGI. V was cut by 6 bases and J by 4 bases, with 12 bases left in between. This CDR3 is 13 amino acids long. The chain's CDR3 is CASSPNSRTEAFF. CDR3 nucleotide sequence: TGTGCCAGCAGCCCGAACAGTCGCACTGAAGCTTTCTTT.

This chain joins TRBV4-1 and TRBJ1-4; D not resolved. V lost 7 bases, J lost 5 bases, and 14 bases lay in between. The CDR3 length is 14 residues. Germline V gives CDR1 MGHRA, CDR2 YSYEKL. The chain's CDR3 is CASTLGLLNEKLFF. The DNA of the CDR3 is TGCGCCAGCACCCTGGGCCTGCTGAATGAAAAACTGTTTTTT.

The chain employs TRBV9 and TRBJ2-1, with unresolved D. This CDR3 spans 15 amino acids. Trimming took 0 bases from V and 0 from J, leaving 7 bases between them. Germline V gene sequence: CDR1 SGDLS, CDR2 YYNGEE. The CDR3 loop is CASSVVHSSYNEQFF. CDR3 DNA: TGTGCCAGCAGCGTAGTACACAGCTCCTACAATGAGCAGTTCTTC.

This clone was observed a single time. The J gene is TRBJ2-5, the V gene TRBV27, with D possibly matching TRBD2 (7 bases). The ends were cut back, 5 bases at V and 1 base at J, with 11 bases in the middle. The germline CDR1 and CDR2 sequences are MNHEY and SMNVEV (reference sequence). The CDR3 is 14 residues long. CDR3 protein: CASSEGGGQETQYF. The CDR3 DNA reads as TGTGCCAGCAGTGAGGGGGGGGGCCAAGAGACCCAGTACTTC.

The CDR3 loop reads CAIDSGVQDTQYF. The DNA for the CDR3 is TGTGCCATCGACTCAGGGGTTCAGGATACGCAGTATTTT. The chain recombines TRBV10-3 with TRBJ2-3, with D maybe TRBD1 (6 bases). Looked up from germline, CDR1 is ENHRY and CDR2 is SYGVKD. The CDR3 is made up of 13 amino acids. V was clipped by 8 bases and J by 6 bases, with 15 bases between them.

The V and J genes are TRBV19 and TRBJ1-1; D perhaps matches TRBD1 (5 bases). Per the germline V gene, CDR1 is LNHDA and CDR2 is SQIVND (reference sequence). This CDR3 has 15 residues. The V end lost 7 bases, the J end lost 4 bases, and 19 bases lay between the germline ends. CDR3 amino acids: CASKPEGIRGTEAFF. Here the CDR3 DNA reads TGTGCCAGTAAGCCAGAGGGTATAAGGGGCACTGAAGCTTTCTTT.

This chain connects TRBV15 to TRBJ1-2, with D uncertain. The V gene lost 1 base and the J gene lost 8 bases, with 11 bases spanning the gap. Germline loops: CDR1 LNHNV, CDR2 YYDKDF (reference sequence). This CDR3 has 13 residues. The CDR3 region is CATSRAWEMGYTF. The CDR3 bases are TGTGCCACCAGCAGAGCATGGGAAATGGGCTACACCTTC.

This rearrangement joins TRBV5-1 to TRBJ1-5, with D tentatively TRBD1 (5 bases). Looked up from germline, CDR1 is SGHRS and CDR2 is YFSETQ. The CDR3 runs to 16 residues. Between the trimmed V and J ends, which lost 0 bases and 7 bases, there was a span of 17 bases. As DNA, the CDR3 is TGCGCCAGCAGCTTGGGCTCCCGGCAGGGTGGACAGCCCCAGCATTTT. As protein: CASSLGSRQGGQPQHF.

The rearrangement joins TRBV5-4 to TRBJ2-7, with D unresolved. Per the germline V gene, CDR1 is SGHNT and CDR2 is YYREEE (reference sequence). The CDR3 sequence is 15 residues long. Deletions cut 0 bases from V and 0 bases from J, with 10 bases between. The chain's CDR3 is CASSLEQIHSYEQYF. The DNA of the CDR3 is TGTGCCAGCAGCTTGGAACAGATCCACTCCTACGAGCAGTACTTC. Filled out from reference TRBV5-4 and TRBJ2-7, the complete variable domain reads ETGVTQSPTHLIKTRGQQVTLRCSSQSGHNTVSWYQQALGQGPQFIFQYYREEENGRGNFPPRFSGLQFPNYSSELNVNALELDDSALYLCASSLEQIHSYEQYFGPGTRLTVT.

V is TRBV25-1 and J is TRBJ2-2; 8 positions match TRBD1. V lost 3 bases and J lost 7; bases outside the gene matches: 10. CDR3 length: 16 residues. CDR1 is MGHDK, CDR2 SYGVNS, per germline. CDR3 coding DNA: TGTGCCAGCAGTGACCCCAGGGGGCGCCCGGTCGGGGAGCTGTTTTTT. Translated: CASSDPRGRPVGELFF.

The gene calls are TRBV9 and TRBJ2-1, with D uncertain. This CDR3 has 14 amino acids. V was clipped by 0 bases and J by 8 bases, with 12 bases between them. Germline lookup yields CDR1 SGDLS and CDR2 YYNGEE. The CDR3 loop reads CASSVEGLEDEQFF. CDR3 DNA: TGTGCCAGCAGCGTAGAAGGTCTCGAGGATGAGCAGTTCTTC.

V is TRBV12-3 or TRBV12-4 and J is TRBJ2-5; D uncertain. Deletions cut 5 bases from V and 0 bases from J, with 4 bases between. CDR3 length: 12 amino acids. This chain's CDR3 is CASSPHQETQYF. Here the CDR3 DNA reads TGTGCCAGCAGTCCCCACCAAGAGACCCAGTACTTC.

Remarks on this clone: Other DNA sequences in this sample translate to the same CDR3. The V call is TRBV7-2, the J call TRBJ2-7; 9 nucleotides line up with TRBD2. There are 14 residues in the CDR3. CDR1 is SGHTA, CDR2 FQGNSA, per germline. Germline trimming cut 5 bases from V and 1 base from J; bases unmatched to any gene: 3. CDR3 protein: CASSNSGGSYEQYF. Written as DNA, the CDR3 is TGTGCCAGCAGCAATAGCGGGGGATCCTACGAGCAGTACTTC. Together with reference TRBV7-2 and TRBJ2-7, the CDR3 gives the full variable domain: GAGVSQSPSNKVTEKGKDVELRCDPISGHTALYWYRQSLGQGLEFLIYFQGNSAPDKSGLPSDRFSAERTGGSVSTLTIQRTQQEDSAVYLCASSNSGGSYEQYFGPGTRLTVT.

The chain recombines TRBV3-1 (or the pseudogene TRBV3-2) with TRBJ2-1; TRBD1 matches 10 bases. The V gene end was trimmed by 4 bases and the J gene end by 12 bases; junction bases not matched to a gene: 3. This CDR3 is 12 amino acids long. Germline-derived CDR1 and CDR2 are LGHDT and YNNKEL (reference sequence). For the CDR3, the DNA is TGTGCCAGCAGCCCAGACAGGGGGCCGCAGTTCTTC. Its translation: CASSPDRGPQFF.

V is TRBV5-6 and J is TRBJ2-1; the D call may be TRBD1 or TRBD2 (5 bases each). The CDR3 has 12 amino acids. The germline V gene has CDR1 SGHDT and CDR2 YYEEEE. The V end was cut by 4 bases, the J end by 15 bases, with 17 bases between. CDR3 loop: CASSLRGPPLFF. The CDR3 DNA reads as TGTGCCAGCAGCCTGAGGGGACCCCCCCTGTTCTTC.

This rearrangement joins TRBV7-2 to TRBJ1-1; TRBD1 might be the D (6 bases). Trimming stripped 1 base from V and 5 bases from J, with 8 bases between. The length of the CDR3 is 13 residues. Germline CDR1 SGHTA, CDR2 FQGNSA. CDR3 nucleotides: TGTGCCAGCAGCTTAGGAGGGGGAACTGAAGCTTTCTTT. Residues: CASSLGGGTEAFF. Using reference TRBV7-2 and TRBJ1-1 for the parts outside the CDR3, the full variable domain is GAGVSQSPSNKVTEKGKDVELRCDPISGHTALYWYRQSLGQGLEFLIYFQGNSAPDKSGLPSDRFSAERTGGSVSTLTIQRTQQEDSAVYLCASSLGGGTEAFFGQGTRLTVV.

The chain carries TRBV29-1 and TRBJ1-1; 8 bases align to TRBD1. In germline, CDR1 is SQVTM, CDR2 ANQGSEA. The CDR3 runs 15 residues. Trimming removed 2 bases from V and 1 base from J; junction bases left unmatched: 6. The chain's CDR3 is CSVESPDRGNTEAFF. The CDR3 nucleotides read TGCAGCGTTGAAAGCCCTGACAGGGGGAACACTGAAGCTTTCTTT.

The gene calls are TRBV27 and TRBJ1-1, with D unclear. Trimming removed 8 bases at V and 3 bases at J, with 7 bases between. The CDR3 has 11 residues. Germline values: CDR1 MNHEY, CDR2 SMNVEV (reference sequence). The CDR3 sequence: CASSDYTEAFF. The CDR3 DNA sequence: TGTGCCAGCTCAGATTACACTGAAGCTTTCTTT.

The V gene is TRBV19, the J gene TRBJ1-3; the D gene is possibly TRBD1 (6 bases). Looked up from germline, CDR1 is LNHDA and CDR2 is SQIVND (reference sequence). The length of the CDR3 is 15 residues. Trimming removed 6 bases at V and 0 bases at J, with 12 bases between. CDR3 in amino acids: CASSPDSLSGNTIYF. The DNA for the CDR3 is TGTGCCAGTAGCCCGGACAGCCTCTCTGGAAACACCATATATTTT.

The chain combines TRBV10-3 with TRBJ2-1; 9 bases align to TRBD2. Looked up from germline, CDR1 is ENHRY and CDR2 is SYGVKD. The junction had 6 bases not matched to a gene; V was cut back by 2 bases and J by 7 bases. CDR3 length: 15 residues. Here the CDR3 reads CAISEAGTSQNEQFF. The CDR3 DNA is TGTGCCATCAGTGAGGCAGGGACTAGCCAAAATGAGCAGTTCTTC.

The chain has TRBV4-3 and TRBJ2-6; D is unresolved. V shed 0 bases and J shed 2 bases, with 8 bases lying between them. This CDR3 is 16 amino acids long. Germline CDR1 and CDR2: LGHNA and YSLEER. In nucleotides, the CDR3 is TGCGCCAGCAGCCAAGATGGCCGCGCTGGGGCCAACGTCCTGACTTTC. Translating gives CASSQDGRAGANVLTF.

The gene calls are TRBV20-1 and TRBJ1-1, with D uncertain. V gave up 3 bases and J gave up 1 base, with 15 bases separating them. The germline CDR1 and CDR2 sequences are DFQATT and SNEGSKA (reference sequence). This CDR3 has 15 residues. CDR3 region: CSASEAGRENTEAFF. CDR3 bases: TGCAGTGCTAGTGAGGCCGGGCGGGAGAACACTGAAGCTTTCTTT.

The rearrangement uses TRBV7-2 and TRBJ2-7; perhaps TRBD1 as D (5 bases). The CDR3 is 15 amino acids. V was shortened by 3 bases and J by 6 bases, with 18 bases between the two germline ends. Germline assignment: CDR1 SGHTA and CDR2 FQGNSA. This CDR3 is CASSFRTTGLGEQYF. The CDR3 nucleotides read TGTGCCAGCAGCTTCAGGACAACAGGTCTTGGCGAGCAGTACTTC.

V usage is TRBV25-1 and J usage is TRBJ1-2, with TRBD1 as a possible D gene (5 bases). The CDR3 consists of 13 residues. Germline CDR1 MGHDK, CDR2 SYGVNS. The V end lost 1 base, the J end lost 7 bases, and 10 bases lay between the germline ends. CDR3 sequence reads: CASSELAGLGYTF. Written as DNA, the CDR3 is TGTGCCAGCAGTGAATTGGCAGGGCTTGGCTACACCTTC.

This chain connects TRBV18 to TRBJ1-6; 9 positions agree with TRBD1. CDR3 size: 14 residues. V lost 6 bases to trimming and J lost 9 bases; unmatched junction nucleotides: 6. In germline, CDR1 is KGHSH, CDR2 LQKENI. For the CDR3, the DNA is TGTGCCAGCTCCCCGGGACAGGGAACTTCACCCCTCCACTTT. Protein product: CASSPGQGTSPLHF.

This clone was observed a handful of times. The chain has TRBV4-2 and TRBJ2-6; weak D call: TRBD2 (6 bases). The V and J ends lost 0 bases and 4 bases respectively, with 13 bases between them. Germline V gene lookup returns CDR1 LGHNA and CDR2 YNFKEQ. There are 17 residues in the CDR3. CDR3 bases: TGTGCCAGCAGCCAAGATGAGGCGGGGACGGGGGCCAACGTCCTGACTTTC. It translates to CASSQDEAGTGANVLTF.

This clone appeared a few times. The chain uses TRBV12-3 or TRBV12-4 and TRBJ1-3; D is undetermined. The V gene lost 7 bases and the J gene lost 2 bases, with 3 bases spanning the gap. There are 11 residues in the CDR3. The CDR3 reads CASKPGNTIYF. CDR3 nucleotide sequence: TGTGCCAGCAAACCTGGAAACACCATATATTTT.

In its sample, this clone was seen a few times. The rearrangement joins TRBV5-1 to TRBJ1-2; D ambiguous. Trimming took 0 bases from V and 6 from J, leaving 15 bases between them. There are 15 residues in the CDR3. The V gene's germline CDR1 is SGHRS and CDR2 YFSETQ. CDR3 loop: CASSLAVNTYDGYTF. In DNA form, the CDR3 reads TGCGCCAGCAGCTTGGCCGTGAATACTTATGATGGCTACACCTTC.